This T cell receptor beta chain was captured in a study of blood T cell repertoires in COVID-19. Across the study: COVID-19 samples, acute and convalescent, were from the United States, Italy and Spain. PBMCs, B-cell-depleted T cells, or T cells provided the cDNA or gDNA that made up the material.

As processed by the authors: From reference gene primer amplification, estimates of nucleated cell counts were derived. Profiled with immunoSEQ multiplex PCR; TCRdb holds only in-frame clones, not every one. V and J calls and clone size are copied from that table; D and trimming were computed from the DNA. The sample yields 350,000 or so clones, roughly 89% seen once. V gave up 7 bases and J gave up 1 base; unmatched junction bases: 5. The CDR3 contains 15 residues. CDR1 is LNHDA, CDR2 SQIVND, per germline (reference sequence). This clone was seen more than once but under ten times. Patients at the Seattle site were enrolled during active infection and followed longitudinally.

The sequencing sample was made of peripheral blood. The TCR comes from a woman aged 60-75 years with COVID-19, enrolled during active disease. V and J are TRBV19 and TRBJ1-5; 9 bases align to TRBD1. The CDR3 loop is CASILDRGSNQPQHF. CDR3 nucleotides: TGTGCCAGTATTCTTGACAGGGGGAGCAATCAGCCCCAGCATTTT.